The 32 T cell receptor beta chains in this list originate from one sample, sequenced in a study of blood T cell repertoires in COVID-19. TCRdb's copy holds only in-frame clones and misses some; the assay was immunoSEQ multiplex PCR. The table includes roughly 76,000 clones, around 78% detected once. The source material was peripheral blood. The receptors derive from a human donor in a cohort sampled during active COVID-19.

This rearrangement joins TRBV5-1 to TRBJ1-2; 7 bases agree with TRBD1. Germline V gene data show CDR1 as SGHRS and CDR2 as YFSETQ. The CDR3 has 15 amino acids. Unmatched junction bases numbered 13, after V lost 3 bases and J lost 8 bases. The DNA for the CDR3 is TGCGCCAGCAGCTCGGGGACAGTCCATCAGGGAGGCTACACCTTC. It yields the protein CASSSGTVHQGGYTF.

This chain joins TRBV5-1 and TRBJ2-7; the match to TRBD1 covers 9 bases. The germline V gene encodes CDR1 SGHRS and CDR2 YFSETQ. The V segment lost 4 bases and the J segment 1 base; nucleotides outside the gene matches: 6. The CDR3 totals 15 residues. The CDR3 sequence is CASSGGTGNSYEQYF. CDR3 in DNA: TGCGCCAGCAGCGGGGGGACAGGGAATTCCTACGAGCAGTACTTC. The whole variable domain, filled in from reference TRBV5-1 and TRBJ2-7, reads KAGVTQTPRYLIKTRGQQVTLSCSPISGHRSVSWYQQTPGQGLQFLFEYFSETQRNKGNFPGRFSGRQFSNSRSEMNVSTLELGDSALYLCASSGGTGNSYEQYFGPGTRLTVT.

The J gene is TRBJ2-5, the V gene TRBV7-2; 10 nucleotides align to TRBD2. CDR3 length: 16 residues. The V gene's germline CDR1 is SGHTA and CDR2 FQGNSA. Germline trimming cut 3 bases from V and 1 base from J; bases unmatched to any gene: 5. CDR3 coding DNA: TGTGCCAGCAGCTTCCGGACTAGCGGCCTCCAAGAGACCCAGTACTTC. Amino acid sequence: CASSFRTSGLQETQYF.

The V and J genes are TRBV7-8 and TRBJ1-1; TRBD1 matches at 7 bases. CDR3 length: 13 residues. With 5 bases clipped from V and 5 bases from J, the junction kept 5 bases outside the gene matches. CDR1 and CDR2 (germline): SGHVS, FQNEAQ. The CDR3 DNA reads TGTGCCAGCAGCACCCCACAGGGGACTGAAGCTTTCTTT. Residues: CASSTPQGTEAFF.

CDR3 loop: CASSENPAGVRDEQYF. The CDR3 DNA follows: TGTGCCAGCAGTGAAAACCCAGCGGGAGTCAGGGACGAGCAGTACTTC. The chain carries TRBV6-1 and TRBJ2-7, with TRBD2 matching over 8 bases. Germline V gene lookup returns CDR1 MNHNS and CDR2 SASEGT. The CDR3 is 16 residues long. J was trimmed by 5 bases and V by 2 bases; bases with no gene match: 11.

This chain connects TRBV21-1 to TRBJ1-1. TRBV21-1 is deemed a pseudogene. The CDR3 has 10 residues. The CDR3 DNA is TGTGCCCTCGGGAACACTGAAGCTTTCTTT. Protein: CALGNTEAFF.

The chain recombines TRBV6-2 or TRBV6-3 with TRBJ1-1; a possible D gene is TRBD1 (5 bases). This CDR3 is built from 14 residues. The V and J ends lost 6 bases and 4 bases respectively, with 15 bases between them. Germline V gene sequence: CDR1 MNHEY, CDR2 SVGEGT. The CDR3 DNA is TGTGCCAGCAGCATTCAGGGTTTAATCACTGAAGCTTTCTTT. This translates into CASSIQGLITEAFF.

This clone was observed once. This chain uses TRBV5-1 with TRBJ2-7; a possible D gene is TRBD1 (5 bases). The V gene's germline CDR1 is SGHRS and CDR2 YFSETQ. Trimming cost V 0 bases and J 3 bases, with 16 bases left between them. The CDR3 runs to 16 residues. Here the CDR3 DNA reads TGCGCCAGCAGCTTGGGGCAGGGTGAGCAGGGCTACGAGCAGTACTTC. This sequence encodes CASSLGQGEQGYEQYF.

In its sample, this clone was seen once. The rearrangement links TRBV5-1 to TRBJ2-1; 8 nucleotides match TRBD2. Losses at the gene ends were 4 bases for V and 12 bases for J; bases not matched to a gene: 15. Germline loops: CDR1 SGHRS, CDR2 YFSETQ. This CDR3 is 15 amino acids long. The CDR3 protein is CASSHGTRSSTGQFF. CDR3 nucleotide sequence: TGCGCCAGCAGCCACGGGACTAGATCCTCTACAGGGCAGTTCTTC.

The chain's CDR3 is CASNRSNPGLAGKVPYAEQFF. For the CDR3, the DNA is TGTGCCAGCAACCGCTCAAACCCGGGACTAGCGGGAAAGGTCCCTTATGCTGAGCAGTTCTTC. This chain links TRBV21-1 with TRBJ2-1; the table gives TRBD2 as D, unverified against the DNA. TRBV21-1 constitutes a pseudogene. CDR3 length equals 21 residues.

The chain couples TRBV10-3 to TRBJ1-1; D not certain. There are 15 residues in the CDR3. From germline, CDR1 is ENHRY and CDR2 SYGVKD. V shed 7 bases and J shed 3 bases, with 18 bases lying between them. CDR3: CAITKGRVEDTEAFF. CDR3 DNA: TGTGCCATCACTAAAGGGCGGGTAGAGGACACTGAAGCTTTCTTT.

The chain employs TRBV5-1 and TRBJ2-7; D remains ambiguous. CDR3 size: 13 residues. Trimming shortened V by 4 bases and J by 3 bases, and 11 bases separated the two germline ends. Germline assignment: CDR1 SGHRS and CDR2 YFSETQ. The CDR3 loop is CASSTADFYEQYF. The DNA of the CDR3 is TGCGCCAGCAGCACGGCTGACTTCTACGAGCAGTACTTC.

The chain links TRBV28 to TRBJ2-3; D is unresolved. CDR3 length: 13 amino acids. CDR1 is MDHEN and CDR2 is SYDVKM in the germline V gene. Deletions cut 3 bases from V and 2 bases from J, with 6 bases between. The CDR3 reads CASSLGPTDTQYF. The CDR3 coding sequence is TGTGCCAGCAGTTTGGGCCCCACAGATACGCAGTATTTT.

This chain links TRBV7-2 with TRBJ2-5, with 10 bases fitting TRBD2. Germline CDR1 is SGHTA and CDR2 is FQGNSA. V lost 3 bases and J lost 3; bases outside the gene matches: 1. The CDR3 contains 14 residues. Here the CDR3 DNA reads TGTGCCAGCAGCTTCAGCGGGAGGGAAGAGACCCAGTACTTC. Residues: CASSFSGREETQYF.

This rearrangement joins TRBV18 to TRBJ2-3, with a possible D match to TRBD2 (5 bases). V lost 3 bases and J 1 base, leaving 14 bases between the germline ends. This CDR3 spans 16 amino acids. Germline CDR1 is KGHSH and CDR2 is LQKENI. The CDR3 sequence: CASSPNRGAGTDTQYF. CDR3 nucleotide sequence: TGTGCCAGCTCACCTAACCGGGGTGCCGGCACAGATACGCAGTATTTT.

The rearrangement joins TRBV6-5 to TRBJ1-2, with 7 bases fitting TRBD1. CDR1 is MNHEY, CDR2 SVGAGI, per germline. V gave up 4 bases and J gave up 7 bases; unmatched junction bases: 3. The CDR3 runs to 12 residues. The CDR3 DNA is TGTGCCAGCAGTTCTGACAGGGTTGGCTACACCTTC. Translating it yields CASSSDRVGYTF.

The gene calls are TRBV2 and TRBJ1-1; 11 nucleotides align to TRBD1. This CDR3 has 14 residues. V lost 6 bases to trimming and J lost 2 bases; unmatched junction nucleotides: 2. Germline CDR1 and CDR2: SNHLY and FYNNEI. For the CDR3, the DNA is TGTGCCAGCAGGGACAGGGGGCTTAACACTGAAGCTTTCTTT. Translation: CASRDRGLNTEAFF.

The chain combines TRBV6-5 with TRBJ1-5; D gene ambiguous. The CDR3 has 14 amino acids. Germline lookup yields CDR1 MNHEY and CDR2 SVGAGI. V lost 6 bases, J lost 2 bases, and 11 bases lay in between. CDR3 nucleotide sequence: TGTGCCAGCAGCTCCTCGCGGGGCAATCAGCCCCAGCATTTT. Its protein is CASSSSRGNQPQHF.

The sample holds one count of this clone. Written as DNA, the CDR3 is TGTGCCAGCAGTTACCACCTGAGCGGGGCTAGCACAGATACGCAGTATTTT. It encodes CASSYHLSGASTDTQYF. The chain carries TRBV28 and TRBJ2-3; 7 positions match TRBD2. After removal of 4 bases from V and 0 bases from J, the junction contained 10 bases not matched to a gene. The CDR3 runs to 17 residues. CDR1 and CDR2 (germline): MDHEN, SYDVKM.

The chain links TRBV30 to TRBJ1-2, with TRBD1 matching 8 bases. There are 13 residues in the CDR3. CDR1 and CDR2 from the germline V gene are GTSNPN and SVGIG (reference sequence). Trimming removed 3 bases from V and 8 bases from J; junction bases left unmatched: 8. This CDR3 is CAWSPGGLTGYTF. In DNA, the CDR3 is TGTGCCTGGAGCCCAGGGGGCCTAACAGGCTACACCTTC.

This clone was seen only a few times. The V and J genes are TRBV19 and TRBJ2-7, with 10 bases identical to TRBD1. The CDR3 is 15 amino acids. CDR1 and CDR2 from the germline V gene are LNHDA and SQIVND (reference sequence). The V segment lost 4 bases and the J segment 6 bases; nucleotides outside the gene matches: 9. The CDR3 loop reads CASSSLGGTGAEQYF. CDR3 coding DNA: TGTGCCAGTAGTAGCCTCGGCGGGACAGGGGCCGAGCAGTACTTC.

The chain links TRBV14 to TRBJ1-1, with a weak D call TRBD1 (5 bases). CDR1 SGHDN and CDR2 FVKESK come from the germline V gene. V was pared by 1 base and J by 11 bases, with 14 bases between. This CDR3 contains 13 residues. The CDR3 here is CASSQAARVHAFF. The CDR3 DNA sequence: TGTGCCAGCAGCCAAGCCGCCAGGGTGCATGCTTTCTTT. Combining the CDR3 with reference TRBV14 and TRBJ1-1 gives the whole variable domain EAGVTQFPSHSVIEKGQTVTLRCDPISGHDNLYWYRRVMGKEIKFLLHFVKESKQDESGMPNNRFLAERTGGTYSTLKVQPAELEDSGVYFCASSQAARVHAFFGQGTRLTVV.

J is TRBJ2-6 and V is TRBV19, with D perhaps matching TRBD1 (6 bases). CDR1 is LNHDA and CDR2 is SQIVND in the germline V gene (reference sequence). This CDR3 spans 18 amino acids. Trimming took off 3 bases at V and 0 bases at J, with 15 bases between the two ends. The CDR3 DNA reads as TGTGCCAGTAGTATCCGACAGGTTAATCCCTCTGGGGCCAACGTCCTGACTTTC. As protein: CASSIRQVNPSGANVLTF.

Here the CDR3 DNA reads TGCGCCAGCAGCCAACCTAGCGGGCTGCCCTACGAGCAGTACTTC. Its translation is CASSQPSGLPYEQYF. This chain connects TRBV4-1 to TRBJ2-7; TRBD2 matches 8 bases. The germline V gene encodes CDR1 MGHRA and CDR2 YSYEKL. The CDR3 extends over 15 amino acids. With V trimmed by 2 bases and J by 2 bases, 5 bases remained unmatched.

The chain has TRBV9 and TRBJ1-3; D remains unclear. In germline, CDR1 is SGDLS, CDR2 YYNGEE. CDR3 length equals 15 residues. V was shortened by 8 bases and J by 2 bases, with 17 bases between the two germline ends. The CDR3 region has the DNA TGTGCCAGTTCGTTTCGGGTTGACGCTGGAAACACCATATATTTT. This encodes CASSFRVDAGNTIYF.

The chain joins TRBV15 to TRBJ1-4, with no clear D. Trimming cost V 2 bases and J 0 bases, with 7 bases left between them. CDR1 is LNHNV, CDR2 YYDKDF, per germline (reference sequence). There are 15 residues in the CDR3. CDR3 protein: CATSRLAATNEKLFF. For the CDR3, the DNA is TGTGCCACCAGCAGACTGGCCGCAACTAATGAAAAACTGTTTTTT.

The V call is TRBV18, the J call TRBJ2-5, with 10 positions matching TRBD2. Trimming removed 1 base from V and 3 bases from J; junction bases left unmatched: 2. Germline values: CDR1 KGHSH, CDR2 LQKENI. The CDR3 consists of 15 residues. The DNA of the CDR3 is TGTGCCAGCTCACCACGCCTAGCGGGAGAAGAGACCCAGTACTTC. Its protein product is CASSPRLAGEETQYF.

This clone was counted between two and nine times. V and J are TRBV6-5 and TRBJ2-3; the match to TRBD2 covers 7 bases. The CDR3 runs 15 residues. CDR1 MNHEY and CDR2 SVGAGI come from the germline V gene. V gave up 11 bases and J gave up 3 bases; unmatched junction bases: 14. CDR3 sequence (DNA): TGTGCCGGTCAGTCCGGACTAGGAAAAACAGATACGCAGTATTTT. Its protein product is CAGQSGLGKTDTQYF.

This clone was picked up a small number of times. The J gene is TRBJ1-5, the V gene TRBV7-9; D uncertain. The germline V gene has CDR1 SEHNR and CDR2 FQNEAQ (reference sequence). The CDR3 contains 13 residues. Deletions cut 2 bases from V and 2 bases from J, with 4 bases between. The CDR3 region has the DNA TGTGCCAGCAGCTTACAGGGCAATCAGCCCCAGCATTTT. Translation: CASSLQGNQPQHF.

The chain recombines TRBV4-1 with TRBJ2-5; 8 positions match TRBD1. CDR1 and CDR2 from the germline V gene are MGHRA and YSYEKL. J was trimmed by 2 bases and V by 2 bases; bases with no gene match: 7. This CDR3 region has 16 residues. The CDR3 region is CASSQPDRGQQETQYF. CDR3 sequence (DNA): TGCGCCAGCAGCCAACCCGACAGGGGTCAACAAGAGACCCAGTACTTC.

The V and J genes are TRBV3-1 (or the pseudogene TRBV3-2) and TRBJ2-1; TRBD1 might be the D (6 bases). There are 16 residues in the CDR3. The germline gives CDR1 LGHDT, CDR2 YNNKEL (reference sequence). Trimming cost V 1 base and J 0 bases, with 10 bases left between them. CDR3 in amino acids: CASSQGAGVSYNEQFF. The CDR3 DNA is TGTGCCAGCAGCCAAGGAGCAGGGGTCTCCTACAATGAGCAGTTCTTC.

The chain uses TRBV7-2 and TRBJ2-7; 7 nucleotides match TRBD2. The CDR3 consists of 15 residues. Germline V gene lookup returns CDR1 SGHTA and CDR2 FQGNSA. Trimming at V came to 2 bases and at J to 1 base, leaving 5 bases not matched to a gene. The CDR3 protein is CASSLTGGISYEQYF. DNA of the CDR3: TGTGCCAGCAGCTTAACGGGGGGTATTTCCTACGAGCAGTACTTC.